The T cell receptor (beta chain) under discussion was sequenced for a study of T-cell memory formation after mild COVID-19. Whole-study context: Largely, TCR clusters stayed within a single donor.

General observations from the study: Pre-infection memory carried some responding clones, suggesting that cross-reactive memory joined. CM and EM subsets held most contracting CD4+ clones; EMRA held CD8+ ones.

Concerning this clonotype itself: Antigen: not known.

Using its own MiXCR run on the 5' RACE reads, TCRdb lists one record per CDR3 protein. The profile shows 180,000 or so distinct CDR3 sequences, approximately 10% of them singletons. The germline CDR1 and CDR2 sequences are SGHDT and YYEEEE. CDR3 length: 14 residues. Trimming took 4 bases from V and 7 from J, leaving 15 bases between them. The receptor was derived from a man younger than 30 who had mild COVID-19 (a few samples of this study predate the infection). Cell type and time point are not known. Sequencing input: PBMCs or a T cell subset sorted from them (not recorded which). This chain uses TRBV5-6 with TRBJ2-4; a weak D match, TRBD2 (5 bases). This CDR3 reads CASSERGTRNIQYF. The CDR3 DNA reads TGTGCCAGCAGCGAACGGGGTACGAGGAACATTCAGTACTTC.